Sequencing of this T cell receptor beta chain was carried out in a study of T cell responses to AZD1222 COVID-19 vaccine. Libraries were prepared by immunoSEQ multiplex PCR; TCRdb keeps only in-frame clonotypes and omits some of them. The sample carries 120,000 or so clones, 70% to 90% recorded once. General study points: At study baseline, merely six AZD1222 recipients were seropositive. Epitopes outside B.1.351 and B.1.1.7 mutated regions reportedly drew nearly half of spike TCRs. Sampling captured repertoires only after the peak T cell response.

On this clone: No antigen is known for it.

V lost 5 bases, J lost 7 bases, and 11 bases lay in between. In germline, CDR1 is MDHEN, CDR2 SYDVKM. The CDR3 has 12 residues. The input for sequencing was peripheral blood, taken on day 0 of AZD1222 vaccination. This TCR came from an adult in good health. The chain is built from TRBV28 and TRBJ1-1, with D uncertain. CDR3 nucleotides: TGTGCCAGCAGTCGGCCCAGAGTTGAAGCTTTCTTT. Translated, it gives CASSRPRVEAFF.